The following is a TCR beta chain sequence with its context. The germline V gene encodes CDR1 SGDLS and CDR2 YYNGEE. Between the trimmed V and J ends, which lost 0 bases and 5 bases, there was a span of 17 bases. This CDR3 is built from 16 residues. These data belong to a study of siplizumab effects on memory and regulatory T cells. Assay: immunoSEQ multiplex PCR; the TCRdb copy retains only in-frame clones and omits some. The top ten hold 15% to 20% of the sample, which has about 50,000 clones, more than 85% seen once. This clonotype was sampled from a human donor in good health. Sequenced material: CD8+ T cells sorted from blood. The chain joins TRBV9 to TRBJ1-1; D might be TRBD1 (6 bases). The CDR3 DNA follows: TGTGCCAGCAGCGTAGACAGTCGAGGGGGGACGACTGAAGCTTTCTTT. The encoded protein is CASSVDSRGGTTEAFF.